This T cell receptor beta chain was identified in a study of blood T cell repertoires in COVID-19. Study-wide context: Acute-phase and convalescent COVID-19 samples originated in the United States, Italy and Spain. The cDNA or gDNA used as material had been derived from T cells, B-cell-depleted T cells, or PBMCs.

As processed by the authors: Reference gene primer amplification gave nucleated cell count estimates. Generated by immunoSEQ multiplex PCR, the TCRdb table keeps only in-frame clones and is missing some. V, J and clone size were drawn from that table, and D and trimming were deduced from the DNA. The sample lists around 200,000 clones, about 85% occurring once. The V segment lost 4 bases and the J segment 7 bases; nucleotides outside the gene matches: 7. The CDR3 is made up of 14 amino acids. The germline CDR1 and CDR2 sequences are LNHDA and SQIVND (reference sequence). The sample consisted of PBMCs or T cells enriched from blood (not recorded which). The rearrangement joins TRBV19 to TRBJ1-5; 7 positions agree with TRBD1. The TCR sequence derives from a man aged 40-50 years who had recovered from COVID-19. CDR3: CASSNPNRGQPQHF. The CDR3 nucleotides are TGTGCCAGTAGTAACCCCAACAGGGGCCAGCCCCAGCATTTT.